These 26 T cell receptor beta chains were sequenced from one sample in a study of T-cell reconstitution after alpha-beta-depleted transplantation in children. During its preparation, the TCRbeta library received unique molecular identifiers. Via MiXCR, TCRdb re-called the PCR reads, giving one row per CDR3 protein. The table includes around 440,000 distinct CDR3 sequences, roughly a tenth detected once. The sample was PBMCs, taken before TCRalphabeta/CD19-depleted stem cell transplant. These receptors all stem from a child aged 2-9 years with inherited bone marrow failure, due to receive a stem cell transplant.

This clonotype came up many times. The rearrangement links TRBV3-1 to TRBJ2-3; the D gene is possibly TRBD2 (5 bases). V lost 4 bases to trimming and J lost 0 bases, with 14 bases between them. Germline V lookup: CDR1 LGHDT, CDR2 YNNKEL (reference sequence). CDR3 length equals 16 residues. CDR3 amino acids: CASSPFGGGSTDTQYF. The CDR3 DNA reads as TGTGCCAGCAGCCCCTTCGGCGGAGGAAGCACAGATACGCAGTATTTT.

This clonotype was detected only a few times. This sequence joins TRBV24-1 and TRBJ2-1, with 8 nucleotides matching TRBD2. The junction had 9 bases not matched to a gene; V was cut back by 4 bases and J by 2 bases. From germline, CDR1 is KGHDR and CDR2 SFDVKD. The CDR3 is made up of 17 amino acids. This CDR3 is CATSETSGRRPYNEQFF. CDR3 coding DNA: TGTGCCACCAGTGAAACAAGCGGGAGACGCCCCTACAATGAGCAGTTCTTC.

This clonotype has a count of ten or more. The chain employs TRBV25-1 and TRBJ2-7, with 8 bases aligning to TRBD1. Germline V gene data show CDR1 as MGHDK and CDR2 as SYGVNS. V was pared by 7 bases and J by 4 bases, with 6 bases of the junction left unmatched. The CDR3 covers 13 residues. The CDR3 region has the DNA TGTGCCAGCACAGGGGACAGGCAATACGAGCAGTACTTC. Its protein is CASTGDRQYEQYF.

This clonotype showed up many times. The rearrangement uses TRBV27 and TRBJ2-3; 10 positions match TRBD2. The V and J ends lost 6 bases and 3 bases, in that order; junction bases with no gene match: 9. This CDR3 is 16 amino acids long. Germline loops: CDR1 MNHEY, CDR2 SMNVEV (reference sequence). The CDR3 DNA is TGTGCCAGCAGGTTAGGGCCTAGCGGGAGTACAGATACGCAGTATTTT. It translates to CASRLGPSGSTDTQYF.

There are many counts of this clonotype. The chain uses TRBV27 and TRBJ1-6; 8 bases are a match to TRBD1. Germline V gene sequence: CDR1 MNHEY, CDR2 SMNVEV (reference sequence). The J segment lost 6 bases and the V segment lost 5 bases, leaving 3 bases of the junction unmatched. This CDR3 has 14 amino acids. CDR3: CASSPDRGNSPLHF. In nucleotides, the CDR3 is TGTGCCAGCAGTCCCGACAGGGGTAATTCACCCCTCCACTTT.

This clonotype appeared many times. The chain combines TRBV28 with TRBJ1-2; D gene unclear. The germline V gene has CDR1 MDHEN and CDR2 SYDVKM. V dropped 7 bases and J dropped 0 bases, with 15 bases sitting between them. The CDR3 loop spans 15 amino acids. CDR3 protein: CASTLPETANYGYTF. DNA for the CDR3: TGTGCCAGCACCTTACCTGAGACCGCTAACTATGGCTACACCTTC.

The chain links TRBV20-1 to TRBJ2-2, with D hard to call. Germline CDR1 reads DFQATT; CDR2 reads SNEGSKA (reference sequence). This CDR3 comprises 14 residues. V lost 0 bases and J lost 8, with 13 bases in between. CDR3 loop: CSARDHEAMGELFF. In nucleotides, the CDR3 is TGCAGTGCTAGAGATCATGAGGCTATGGGGGAGCTGTTTTTT.

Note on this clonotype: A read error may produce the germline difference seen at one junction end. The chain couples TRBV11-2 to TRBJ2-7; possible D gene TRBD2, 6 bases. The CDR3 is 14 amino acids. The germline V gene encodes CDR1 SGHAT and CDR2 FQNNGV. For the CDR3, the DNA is TGTGCCAGCAGCTTGGGGACTCGAGCCTACGAGCTGTACTTC. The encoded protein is CASSLGTRAYELYF.

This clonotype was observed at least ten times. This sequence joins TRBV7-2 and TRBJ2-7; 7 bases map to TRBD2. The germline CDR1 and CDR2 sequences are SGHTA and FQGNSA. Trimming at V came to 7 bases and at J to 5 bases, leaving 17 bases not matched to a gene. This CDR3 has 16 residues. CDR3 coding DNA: TGTGCCAGCATCCCCTACATTGGCGGGAGTTTCCACGAGCAGTACTTC. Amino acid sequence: CASIPYIGGSFHEQYF.

The CDR3: CASSPGTRLAGVENEQFF. The CDR3, as DNA: TGTGCCAGCTCCCCAGGGACGCGACTAGCGGGAGTTGAGAATGAGCAGTTCTTC. The rearrangement joins TRBV27 to TRBJ2-1, with 12 bases matching TRBD2. This CDR3 contains 18 residues. The germline gives CDR1 MNHEY, CDR2 SMNVEV (reference sequence). The trim removed 8 bases at V and 7 bases at J, leaving 18 bases unmatched.

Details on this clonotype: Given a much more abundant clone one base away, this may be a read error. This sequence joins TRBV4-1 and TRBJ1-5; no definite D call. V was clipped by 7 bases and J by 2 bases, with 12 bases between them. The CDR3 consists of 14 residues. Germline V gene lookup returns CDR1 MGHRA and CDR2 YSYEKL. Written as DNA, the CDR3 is TGCGCCAGCAACCAGGAAAGGGGCAATCAGCCCCAGCATTTT. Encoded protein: CASNQERGNQPQHF.

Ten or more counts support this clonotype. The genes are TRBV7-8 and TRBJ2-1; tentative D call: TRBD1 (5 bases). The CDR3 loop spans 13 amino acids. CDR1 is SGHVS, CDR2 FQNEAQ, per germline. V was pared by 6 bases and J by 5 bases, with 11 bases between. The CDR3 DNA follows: TGTGCCAGCAGGTTCAGGGCCCACAATGAGCAGTTCTTC. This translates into CASRFRAHNEQFF.

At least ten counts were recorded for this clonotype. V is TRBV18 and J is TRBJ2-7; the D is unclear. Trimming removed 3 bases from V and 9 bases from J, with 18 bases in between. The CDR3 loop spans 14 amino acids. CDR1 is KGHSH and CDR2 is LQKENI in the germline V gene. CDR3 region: CASSPYSAGKWQYF. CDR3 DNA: TGTGCCAGCTCACCTTACTCAGCAGGAAAGTGGCAGTACTTC.

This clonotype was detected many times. DNA for the CDR3: TGCAGCGTTGCCCGGGGGGGGGACACTGAAGCTTTCTTT. Translating it yields CSVARGGDTEAFF. This chain connects TRBV29-1 to TRBJ1-1; maybe TRBD1 (5 bases). The CDR3 loop spans 13 amino acids. V lost 4 bases, J lost 3 bases, and 12 bases lay in between. Germline V gene data show CDR1 as SQVTM and CDR2 as ANQGSEA. Full variable domain (remainder filled in from reference TRBV29-1 and TRBJ1-1): SAVISQKPSRDICQRGTSLTIQCQVDSQVTMMFWYRQQPGQSLTLIATANQGSEATYESGFVIDKFPISRPNLTFSTLTVSNMSPEDSSIYLCSVARGGDTEAFFGQGTRLTVV.

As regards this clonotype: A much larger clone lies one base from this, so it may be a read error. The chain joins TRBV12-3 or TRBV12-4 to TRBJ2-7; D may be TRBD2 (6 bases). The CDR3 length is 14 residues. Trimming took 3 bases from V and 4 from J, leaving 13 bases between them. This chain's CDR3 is CASSFGLTDYEQYF. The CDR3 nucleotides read TGTGCCAGCAGTTTCGGACTAACGGATTACGAGCAGTACTTC.

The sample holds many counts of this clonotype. CDR3 loop: CASSPPMEETQYF. The CDR3 DNA sequence: TGTGCCAGCAGTCCCCCTATGGAAGAGACCCAGTACTTC. The rearrangement joins TRBV27 to TRBJ2-5, with D hard to call. The germline V gene encodes CDR1 MNHEY and CDR2 SMNVEV (reference sequence). The CDR3 spans 13 residues. V lost 5 bases to trimming and J lost 3 bases, with 10 bases between them.

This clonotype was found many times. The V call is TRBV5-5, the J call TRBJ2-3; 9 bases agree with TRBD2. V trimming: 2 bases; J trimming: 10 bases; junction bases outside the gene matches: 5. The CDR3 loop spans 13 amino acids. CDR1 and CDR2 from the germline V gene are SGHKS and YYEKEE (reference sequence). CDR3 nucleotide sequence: TGTGCCAGCAGCTTAGGGACTAGCTTGGCGCAGTATTTT. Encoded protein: CASSLGTSLAQYF.

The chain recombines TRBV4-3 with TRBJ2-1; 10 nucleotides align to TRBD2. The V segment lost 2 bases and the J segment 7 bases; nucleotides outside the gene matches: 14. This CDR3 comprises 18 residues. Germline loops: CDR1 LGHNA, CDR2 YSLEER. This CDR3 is CASSQFPSGSTTLNEQFF. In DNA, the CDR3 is TGCGCCAGCAGCCAATTCCCTAGCGGGAGTACAACTTTGAATGAGCAGTTCTTC.

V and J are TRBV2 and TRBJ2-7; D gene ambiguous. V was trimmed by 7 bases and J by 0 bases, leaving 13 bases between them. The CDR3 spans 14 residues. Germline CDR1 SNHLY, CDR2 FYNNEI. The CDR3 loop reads CASKGTVDSYEQYF. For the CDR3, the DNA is TGTGCCAGCAAAGGAACAGTAGACTCCTACGAGCAGTACTTC.

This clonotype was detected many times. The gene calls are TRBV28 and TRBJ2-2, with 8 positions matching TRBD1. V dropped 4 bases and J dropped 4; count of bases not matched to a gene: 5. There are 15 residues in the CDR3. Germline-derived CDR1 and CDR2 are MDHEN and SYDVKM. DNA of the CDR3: TGTGCCAGCAGTTCGGACAGGGCGGGCACCGGGGAGCTGTTTTTT. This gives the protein CASSSDRAGTGELFF.

CDR3 nucleotide sequence: TGTGCCAGCAGCTTGGTAGGGGGGCATAGCACAGATACGCAGTATTTT. This gives the protein CASSLVGGHSTDTQYF. This chain connects TRBV5-4 to TRBJ2-3; either TRBD1 or TRBD2 may supply D (6 bases each). The CDR3 is 16 residues long. Germline lookup yields CDR1 SGHNT and CDR2 YYREEE (reference sequence). Trimming removed 0 bases from V and 0 bases from J, with 11 bases in between.

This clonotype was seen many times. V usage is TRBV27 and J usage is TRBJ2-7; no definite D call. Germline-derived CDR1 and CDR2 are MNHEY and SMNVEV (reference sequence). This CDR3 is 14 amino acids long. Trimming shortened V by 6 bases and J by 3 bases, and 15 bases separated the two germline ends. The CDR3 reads CASRGYPTYYEQYF. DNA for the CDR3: TGTGCCAGCAGGGGTTATCCAACCTACTACGAGCAGTACTTC.

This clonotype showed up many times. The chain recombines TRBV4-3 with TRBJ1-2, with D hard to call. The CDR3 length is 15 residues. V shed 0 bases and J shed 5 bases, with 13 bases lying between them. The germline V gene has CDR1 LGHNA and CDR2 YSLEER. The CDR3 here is CASSQELVGGYGYTF. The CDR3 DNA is TGCGCCAGCAGCCAAGAGCTCGTTGGCGGATATGGCTACACCTTC.

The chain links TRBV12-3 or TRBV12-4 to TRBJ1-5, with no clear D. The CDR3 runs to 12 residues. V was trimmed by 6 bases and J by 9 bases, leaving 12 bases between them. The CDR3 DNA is TGTGCCAGCAGAAAGGAATCAGGGCCCCAGCATTTT. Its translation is CASRKESGPQHF.

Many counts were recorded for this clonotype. The CDR3 loop reads CASSAVGTATHYTF. Written as DNA, the CDR3 is TGTGCCAGCAGTGCCGTTGGGACCGCAACCCACTACACCTTC. The rearrangement joins TRBV12-3 or TRBV12-4 to TRBJ1-2; D is perhaps TRBD1 (5 bases). The CDR3 has 14 amino acids. V was shortened by 5 bases and J by 10 bases, with 20 bases between the two germline ends.

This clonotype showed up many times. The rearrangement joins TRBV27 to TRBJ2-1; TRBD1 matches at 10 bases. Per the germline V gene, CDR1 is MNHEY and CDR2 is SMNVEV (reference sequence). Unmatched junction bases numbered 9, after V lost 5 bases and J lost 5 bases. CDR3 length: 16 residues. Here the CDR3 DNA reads TGTGCCAGCAGTCCCGGAGCGGGACAGGGGCACAATGAGCAGTTCTTC. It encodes CASSPGAGQGHNEQFF.